Listed below are T cell receptor beta chains from one sample, sequenced in a study of control samples from healthy donors and cancer patients. This table comes from immunoSEQ multiplex PCR, and its TCRdb copy is limited to in-frame clones, with some not included. Of about 75,000 clones listed, around 95% are singletons. Material for sequencing was blood. These receptors came from a woman between 35 and 50 years old in good health. Each CDR3 is given with its conserved first and last residue. The order of the fields is V gene, J gene, clone size, D gene, CDR3 protein, CDR3 DNA. D genes are given only for firm matches. The size field is filled for only some rows; it gives once, few, many or a size class.

V gene: TRBV5-1
J gene: TRBJ2-7
clone size: -
D gene: -
CDR3 protein: CASKVALSVSPYEQYF
CDR3 DNA: TGCGCCAGCAAGGTTGCCCTGTCAGTATCTCCCTACGAGCAGTACTTC

V gene: TRBV2
J gene: TRBJ2-7
clone size: -
D gene: -
CDR3 protein: CASSEEVYEQYF
CDR3 DNA: TGTGCCAGCAGTGAAGAGGTCTACGAGCAGTACTTC

V gene: TRBV10-2
J gene: TRBJ1-6
clone size: -
D gene: TRBD1
CDR3 protein: CASSELRTGFNSPLHF
CDR3 DNA: TGCGCCAGCAGTGAGTTAAGGACAGGTTTTAATTCACCCCTCCACTTT

V gene: TRBV10-1
J gene: TRBJ1-6
clone size: once
D gene: -
CDR3 protein: CASSPGLTSPLHF
CDR3 DNA: TGCGCCAGCAGCCCGGGATTGACTTCACCCCTCCACTTT

V gene: TRBV6-6
J gene: TRBJ1-5
clone size: once
D gene: -
CDR3 protein: CASSKNQPQHF
CDR3 DNA: TGTGCCAGCAGCAAAAATCAGCCCCAGCATTTT

V gene: TRBV27
J gene: TRBJ1-1
clone size: -
D gene: -
CDR3 protein: CASSLQQGYTEAFF
CDR3 DNA: TGTGCCAGCAGCCTCCAACAGGGATACACTGAAGCTTTCTTT

V gene: TRBV9
J gene: TRBJ1-2
clone size: -
D gene: -
CDR3 protein: CASSVGGANYGYTF
CDR3 DNA: TGTGCCAGCAGCGTAGGAGGAGCTAACTATGGCTACACCTTC

V gene: TRBV5-5
J gene: TRBJ2-2
clone size: few
D gene: TRBD1
CDR3 protein: CASSSGTGYTGELFF
CDR3 DNA: TGTGCCAGCAGCTCCGGGACAGGGTACACCGGGGAGCTGTTTTTT

V gene: TRBV24-1
J gene: TRBJ1-2
clone size: -
D gene: -
CDR3 protein: CATSDSRPLISNYGYTF
CDR3 DNA: TGTGCCACCAGTGATTCACGTCCCCTGATTTCTAACTATGGCTACACCTTC

V gene: TRBV30
J gene: TRBJ2-5
clone size: -
D gene: -
CDR3 protein: CAWSGGGATIETQYF
CDR3 DNA: TGTGCCTGGAGCGGAGGAGGGGCAACCATAGAGACCCAGTACTTC

V gene: TRBV7-9
J gene: TRBJ2-7
clone size: once
D gene: -
CDR3 protein: CASSLVRYEQYF
CDR3 DNA: TGTGCCAGCAGCTTAGTCCGATACGAGCAGTACTTC

V gene: TRBV27
J gene: TRBJ2-7
clone size: -
D gene: -
CDR3 protein: CASSPTPRALYEQYF
CDR3 DNA: TGTGCCAGCAGTCCCACCCCTCGGGCCCTCTACGAGCAGTACTTC

V gene: TRBV7-9
J gene: TRBJ1-1
clone size: -
D gene: -
CDR3 protein: CASSLVGARDAEAFF
CDR3 DNA: TGTGCCAGCAGCCTTGTAGGCGCCAGGGACGCTGAAGCTTTCTTT

V gene: TRBV10-3
J gene: TRBJ1-6
clone size: few
D gene: -
CDR3 protein: CAISEGRGYRNSPLHF
CDR3 DNA: TGTGCCATCAGTGAGGGTCGGGGGTATAGGAATTCACCCCTCCACTTT

V gene: TRBV28
J gene: TRBJ1-1
clone size: few
D gene: -
CDR3 protein: CASSPQGVFTEAFF
CDR3 DNA: TGTGCCAGCAGCCCACAGGGAGTGTTCACTGAAGCTTTCTTT

V gene: TRBV27
J gene: TRBJ1-1
clone size: -
D gene: -
CDR3 protein: CASIGALNTEAFF
CDR3 DNA: TGTGCCAGCATTGGGGCCTTGAACACTGAAGCTTTCTTT

V gene: TRBV6-5
J gene: TRBJ1-1
clone size: -
D gene: -
CDR3 protein: CASRVPSGLAFF
CDR3 DNA: TGTGCCAGCAGGGTGCCTTCGGGACTAGCTTTCTTT